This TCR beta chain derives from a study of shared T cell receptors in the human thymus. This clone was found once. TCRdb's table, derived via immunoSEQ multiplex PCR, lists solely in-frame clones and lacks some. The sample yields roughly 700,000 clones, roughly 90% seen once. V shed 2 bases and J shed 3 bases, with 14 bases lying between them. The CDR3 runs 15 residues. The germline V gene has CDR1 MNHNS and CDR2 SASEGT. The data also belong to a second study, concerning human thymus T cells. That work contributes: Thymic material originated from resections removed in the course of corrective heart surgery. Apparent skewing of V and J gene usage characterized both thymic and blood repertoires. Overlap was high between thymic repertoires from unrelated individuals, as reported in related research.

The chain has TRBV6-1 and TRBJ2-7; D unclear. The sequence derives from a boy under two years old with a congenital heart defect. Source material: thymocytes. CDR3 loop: CASSESQDGYYEQYF. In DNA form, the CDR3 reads TGTGCCAGCAGTGAATCTCAAGACGGGTACTACGAGCAGTACTTC.